This entry lists 28 T cell receptor beta chains sequenced from one sample in a study of blood T cell repertoires in COVID-19. Sequencing used immunoSEQ multiplex PCR; TCRdb keeps in-frame clones, though not all of them. The profile covers around 40,000 clones, with roughly 85% appearing a single time and 8% to 10% taken by the ten largest. What was sequenced was peripheral blood. These receptors all come from a human donor in a cohort sampled during active COVID-19.

The rearrangement uses TRBV19 and TRBJ1-1; possibly TRBD1 for D (5 bases). The CDR3 extends over 15 amino acids. Germline V gene data show CDR1 as LNHDA and CDR2 as SQIVND (reference sequence). V gave up 6 bases and J gave up 1 base, with 15 bases separating them. The CDR3 region is CASRRAGLQNTEAFF. Written as DNA, the CDR3 is TGTGCCAGTAGGAGAGCGGGACTCCAGAACACTGAAGCTTTCTTT.

The chain joins TRBV18 to TRBJ2-5; D not certain. V lost 0 bases and J lost 2, with 4 bases in between. The CDR3 contains 13 residues. From germline, CDR1 is KGHSH and CDR2 LQKENI. The CDR3 protein is CASSPPTQETQYF. CDR3 bases: TGTGCCAGCTCACCACCAACTCAAGAGACCCAGTACTTC.

The rearrangement links TRBV4-1 to TRBJ1-1, with D hard to call. The CDR3 has 15 residues. V lost 3 bases to trimming and J lost 4 bases, with 15 bases between them. Per germline, CDR1 MGHRA and CDR2 YSYEKL. The CDR3 sequence: CASSQESAVGTEAFF. CDR3 nucleotides: TGCGCCAGCAGCCAGGAAAGCGCGGTGGGCACTGAAGCTTTCTTT.

V gene TRBV15 combines with J gene TRBJ2-3, with D tentatively TRBD2 (6 bases). The germline CDR1 and CDR2 sequences are LNHNV and YYDKDF (reference sequence). The CDR3 is 16 residues long. Trimming removed 4 bases from V and 0 bases from J, with 14 bases in between. CDR3 in DNA: TGTGCCACCAGCAAAGGGACTGGGCGCAGCACAGATACGCAGTATTTT. Residues: CATSKGTGRSTDTQYF.

This chain joins TRBV5-8 and TRBJ1-1, with D possibly matching TRBD1 (6 bases). CDR1 is SGHTS, CDR2 YDEGEE, per germline. Between the trimmed V and J ends, which lost 4 bases and 4 bases, there was a span of 17 bases. This CDR3 region has 15 residues. The CDR3, as DNA: TGTGCCAGCAGCCCGGGGGGCCTGGTCGGCACTGAAGCTTTCTTT. This translates into CASSPGGLVGTEAFF. The full variable domain, in which reference TRBV5-8 and TRBJ1-1 provide the parts outside the CDR3, is EAGVTQSPTHLIKTRGQQATLRCSPISGHTSVYWYQQALGLGLQFLLWYDEGEERNRGNFPPRFSGRQFPNYSSELNVNALELEDSALYLCASSPGGLVGTEAFFGQGTRLTVV.

This clone has more than one count but fewer than ten. The genes are TRBV2 and TRBJ2-5; 8 bases agree with TRBD1. With V trimmed by 4 bases and J by 2 bases, 3 bases remained unmatched. This CDR3 is built from 14 residues. Germline V gives CDR1 SNHLY, CDR2 FYNNEI. CDR3 coding DNA: TGTGCCAGCAGTGGGAACAGGGGGCAAGAGACCCAGTACTTC. Translating gives CASSGNRGQETQYF.

As DNA, the CDR3 is TGTGCCATCAAAGGACAGGAGATAAACACCGGGGAGCTGTTTTTT. It codes for CAIKGQEINTGELFF. The genes are TRBV10-3 and TRBJ2-2; 7 bases map to TRBD1. V lost 7 bases, J lost 2 bases, and 7 bases stayed unmatched. Germline-derived CDR1 and CDR2 are ENHRY and SYGVKD. The CDR3 contains 15 residues.

The chain links TRBV5-6 to TRBJ1-2; tentatively, D is TRBD1 (5 bases). CDR3 length equals 13 residues. The germline gives CDR1 SGHDT, CDR2 YYEEEE. Trimming shortened V by 2 bases and J by 6 bases, and 11 bases separated the two germline ends. CDR3 loop: CASSFKTVDGYTF. CDR3 nucleotide sequence: TGTGCCAGCAGCTTTAAGACAGTGGATGGCTACACCTTC.

A few counts support this clone. The chain uses TRBV4-3 and TRBJ2-7; 9 nucleotides agree with TRBD1. There are 15 residues in the CDR3. V was clipped by 1 base and J by 5 bases; unmatched bases: 6. Germline values: CDR1 LGHNA, CDR2 YSLEER. The DNA for the CDR3 is TGCGCCAGCAGCCAAGGTGGACAGGGGAGGCACGAGCAGTACTTC. Amino acid sequence: CASSQGGQGRHEQYF.

This chain connects TRBV3-1 (or the pseudogene TRBV3-2) to TRBJ1-2; 9 bases are shared with TRBD1. From germline, CDR1 is LGHDT and CDR2 YNNKEL (reference sequence). The CDR3 covers 14 residues. The J segment lost 10 bases and the V segment lost 2 bases, leaving 8 bases of the junction unmatched. The CDR3 is CASSQFGTGFVYTF. In DNA, the CDR3 is TGTGCCAGCAGCCAATTTGGGACAGGGTTTGTCTACACCTTC.

In DNA, the CDR3 is TGTGCCAGCATTAGGCGGGGAGCCTATGGCTACACCTTC. This sequence encodes CASIRRGAYGYTF. The chain couples TRBV2 to TRBJ1-2; D is ambiguous. V was cut by 7 bases and J by 4 bases, with 13 bases left in between. Germline V gene sequence: CDR1 SNHLY, CDR2 FYNNEI. The CDR3 is made up of 13 amino acids.

This chain connects TRBV3-1 (or the pseudogene TRBV3-2) to TRBJ1-2; a weak D match, TRBD1 (6 bases). V lost 4 bases and J lost 3, with 18 bases in between. Looked up from germline, CDR1 is LGHDT and CDR2 is YNNKEL (reference sequence). This CDR3 is built from 16 residues. CDR3 nucleotide sequence: TGTGCCAGCAGCCCCCCCGGGTGGGGGCAGGACTATGGCTACACCTTC. Translating it yields CASSPPGWGQDYGYTF.

This chain uses TRBV3-1 (or the pseudogene TRBV3-2) with TRBJ1-1, with 10 bases matching TRBD1. This CDR3 is 16 amino acids long. Germline CDR1 and CDR2: LGHDT and YNNKEL (reference sequence). V shed 4 bases, J shed 0 bases, and the junction held 5 bases outside the gene matches. The CDR3: CASSRGQGVLNTEAFF. The CDR3 DNA reads as TGTGCCAGCAGCCGAGGACAGGGGGTATTGAACACTGAAGCTTTCTTT.

CDR3 nucleotides: TGCGCCAGCAGCCCGGGACAGGGTGATCAGCCCCAGCATTTT. Protein: CASSPGQGDQPQHF. V gene TRBV5-1 combines with J gene TRBJ1-5, with 9 nucleotides matching TRBD1. With V trimmed by 4 bases and J by 5 bases, 4 bases remained unmatched. Germline values: CDR1 SGHRS, CDR2 YFSETQ. This CDR3 spans 14 amino acids. Combining the CDR3 with reference TRBV5-1 and TRBJ1-5 gives the whole variable domain KAGVTQTPRYLIKTRGQQVTLSCSPISGHRSVSWYQQTPGQGLQFLFEYFSETQRNKGNFPGRFSGRQFSNSRSEMNVSTLELGDSALYLCASSPGQGDQPQHFGDGTRLSIL.

V usage is TRBV18 and J usage is TRBJ1-1; D is perhaps TRBD1 (5 bases). The germline V and J ends were trimmed by 4 bases and 1 base, with 13 bases remaining between them. The germline gives CDR1 KGHSH, CDR2 LQKENI. This CDR3 has 15 amino acids. This CDR3 reads CASSRGIGGNTEAFF. CDR3 nucleotide sequence: TGTGCCAGCTCACGGGGCATAGGTGGGAACACTGAAGCTTTCTTT.

The rearrangement links TRBV4-1 to TRBJ1-5; D unresolved. Germline V gene lookup returns CDR1 MGHRA and CDR2 YSYEKL. Trimming stripped 0 bases from V and 6 bases from J, with 6 bases between. CDR3 length: 13 residues. In nucleotides, the CDR3 is TGCGCCAGCAGCCAAGATCCGGGTCAGCCCCAGCATTTT. Translated: CASSQDPGQPQHF.

V gene TRBV15 combines with J gene TRBJ2-2, with a tentative D call TRBD1 (6 bases). The CDR3 extends over 20 amino acids. Germline V gene data show CDR1 as LNHNV and CDR2 as YYDKDF (reference sequence). Trimming left V 1 base short and J 1 base short, with 22 bases between. The CDR3 DNA reads as TGTGCCACCAGCAGAGCCCCCTTCGTGTTATTGACAGGGAACACCGGGGAGCTGTTTTTT. Protein product: CATSRAPFVLLTGNTGELFF. The full variable domain, completed using reference TRBV15 and TRBJ2-2, is DAMVIQNPRYQVTQFGKPVTLSCSQTLNHNVMYWYQQKSSQAPKLLFHYYDKDFNNEADTPDNFQSRRPNTSFCFLDIRSPGLGDTAMYLCATSRAPFVLLTGNTGELFFGEGSRLTVL.

The V and J genes are TRBV20-1 and TRBJ1-6; 7 positions match TRBD1. With V trimmed by 3 bases and J by 7 bases, 6 bases remained unmatched. Germline lookup yields CDR1 DFQATT and CDR2 SNEGSKA (reference sequence). This CDR3 spans 14 amino acids. In DNA, the CDR3 is TGCAGTGCTAGTCGAGGGACAGAAAATTCACCCCTCCACTTT. Translated, it gives CSASRGTENSPLHF.

This chain uses TRBV11-2 with TRBJ2-1; D remains unclear. Germline assignment: CDR1 SGHAT and CDR2 FQNNGV. The CDR3 extends over 12 amino acids. The V gene lost 0 bases and the J gene lost 9 bases, with 6 bases spanning the gap. The CDR3 protein is CASSLDRVEQFF. The CDR3 DNA is TGTGCCAGCAGCTTAGATCGAGTTGAGCAGTTCTTC.

This chain connects TRBV5-1 to TRBJ1-3; D is unresolved. Trimming removed 0 bases at V and 1 base at J, with 11 bases between. Per germline, CDR1 SGHRS and CDR2 YFSETQ. The CDR3 loop spans 16 amino acids. The CDR3, as DNA: TGCGCCAGCAGCTTGGCCGGCGGCGATTCTGGAAACACCATATATTTT. Translated: CASSLAGGDSGNTIYF.

The chain joins TRBV20-1 to TRBJ1-5; tentative D call: TRBD1 (5 bases). Germline CDR1 is DFQATT and CDR2 is SNEGSKA (reference sequence). The V gene lost 3 bases and the J gene lost 4 bases, with 10 bases spanning the gap. This CDR3 has 13 residues. CDR3: CSASLTVNQPQHF. The CDR3 DNA sequence: TGCAGTGCTAGTCTGACAGTAAATCAGCCCCAGCATTTT.

The rearrangement links TRBV30 to TRBJ2-5, with 11 nucleotides matching TRBD2. V lost 0 bases, J lost 5 bases, and 5 bases stayed unmatched. The CDR3 totals 15 residues. CDR1 and CDR2 from the germline V gene are GTSNPN and SVGIG (reference sequence). As DNA, the CDR3 is TGTGCCTGGAGTGTAGGGACTAGCGGAGCGGAGACCCAGTACTTC. Encoded protein: CAWSVGTSGAETQYF.

This clone was seen a single time. The CDR3 spells CASSSGQGPHYEQYF. In DNA form, the CDR3 reads TGTGCCAGCAGCAGCGGACAGGGACCGCATTACGAGCAGTACTTC. This chain connects TRBV7-6 to TRBJ2-7; 8 bases are a match to TRBD1. The CDR3 is 15 residues long. The J segment lost 4 bases and the V segment lost 5 bases, leaving 10 bases of the junction unmatched. Per the germline V gene, CDR1 is SGHVS and CDR2 is FNYEAQ.

The rearrangement links TRBV30 to TRBJ2-5; D possibly corresponds to TRBD2 (5 bases). The CDR3 consists of 15 residues. The germline V gene has CDR1 GTSNPN and CDR2 SVGIG (reference sequence). Trimming shortened V by 0 bases and J by 2 bases, and 13 bases separated the two germline ends. CDR3 region: CAWSVRGRQQETQYF. The CDR3 nucleotides read TGTGCCTGGAGTGTACGGGGTAGGCAGCAAGAGACCCAGTACTTC.

The chain employs TRBV5-1 and TRBJ1-1; 11 bases fit TRBD1. CDR3 size: 15 residues. The V and J ends lost 2 bases and 4 bases, in that order; junction bases with no gene match: 4. The germline V gene has CDR1 SGHRS and CDR2 YFSETQ. As DNA, the CDR3 is TGCGCCAGCAGCTTAGGACAGGGGGCTTTCACTGAAGCTTTCTTT. Amino acids: CASSLGQGAFTEAFF. Supplemented by reference TRBV5-1 and TRBJ1-1, the full variable domain reads KAGVTQTPRYLIKTRGQQVTLSCSPISGHRSVSWYQQTPGQGLQFLFEYFSETQRNKGNFPGRFSGRQFSNSRSEMNVSTLELGDSALYLCASSLGQGAFTEAFFGQGTRLTVV.

The chain employs TRBV2 and TRBJ2-1; TRBD1 agrees at 7 bases. CDR3 length: 12 amino acids. The V gene's germline CDR1 is SNHLY and CDR2 FYNNEI. V dropped 6 bases and J dropped 7; count of bases not matched to a gene: 3. Here the CDR3 reads CASRRQGNEQFF. The CDR3 DNA is TGTGCCAGCAGAAGACAGGGTAATGAGCAGTTCTTC.

The chain is built from TRBV25-1 and TRBJ2-1; 8 bases agree with TRBD2. The trim removed 7 bases at V and 1 base at J, leaving 6 bases unmatched. CDR1 MGHDK and CDR2 SYGVNS come from the germline V gene. The CDR3 has 15 residues. The chain's CDR3 is CASTLAGLSYNEQFF. In nucleotides, the CDR3 is TGTGCCAGCACCCTAGCGGGCCTTTCCTACAATGAGCAGTTCTTC.

The CDR3 protein is CASSQAVTGGPDTQYF. The CDR3 DNA is TGTGCCAGCAGCCAGGCCGTGACGGGAGGGCCGGATACGCAGTATTTT. The gene calls are TRBV4-2 and TRBJ2-3; 8 bases are shared with TRBD2. Germline loops: CDR1 LGHNA, CDR2 YNFKEQ. V dropped 3 bases and J dropped 6; count of bases not matched to a gene: 11. There are 16 residues in the CDR3.